This TCR beta chain was captured in a study of T cell repertoires in cytomegalovirus infection. Study overall: Use of recently identified HLA-C-restricted and well-studied HLA-B-restricted CMV epitopes was part of the study. Both CMV infection and a matching HLA type were indicated by public TCR beta signatures. Study-level findings and limits: Ex vivo, HLA-C-restricted CMV-specific TCR beta clonotypes prevailed over the rest of the response.

Germline loops: CDR1 SGHDT, CDR2 YYEEEE. The CDR3 runs 16 residues. J was trimmed by 5 bases and V by 0 bases; bases with no gene match: 5. TCRdb used MiXCR to reprocess the reads, holding one entry per CDR3 protein. The data show hundreds of thousands of distinct CDR3 sequences, around 32% seen once. To note about this clonotype: Its target is not known.

This sample comprised cultured PBMCs, obtained from culture after CMV antigen stimulation. This receptor was identified in a human donor in good health (CMV status not recorded). Some clones in this sample may be carry-over from other donors' samples. The chain combines TRBV5-6 with TRBJ1-4; 9 bases line up with TRBD1. DNA of the CDR3: TGTGCCAGCAGCTTGGGGGGACAGGGCCAGAATGAAAAACTGTTTTTT. Translating gives CASSLGGQGQNEKLFF.